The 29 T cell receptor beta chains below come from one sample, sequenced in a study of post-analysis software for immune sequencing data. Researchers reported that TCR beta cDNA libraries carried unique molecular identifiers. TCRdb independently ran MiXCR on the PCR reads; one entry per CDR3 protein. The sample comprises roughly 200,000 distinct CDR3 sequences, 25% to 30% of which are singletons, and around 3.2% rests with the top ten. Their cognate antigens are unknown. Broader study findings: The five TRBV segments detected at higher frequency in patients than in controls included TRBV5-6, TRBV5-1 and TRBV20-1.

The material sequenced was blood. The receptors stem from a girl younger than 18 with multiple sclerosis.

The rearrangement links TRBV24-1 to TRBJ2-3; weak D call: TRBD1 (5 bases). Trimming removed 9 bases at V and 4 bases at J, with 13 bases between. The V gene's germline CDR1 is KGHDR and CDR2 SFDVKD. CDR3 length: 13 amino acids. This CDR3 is CATQGPPPDTQYF. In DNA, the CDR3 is TGTGCCACCCAGGGCCCACCACCAGATACGCAGTATTTT.

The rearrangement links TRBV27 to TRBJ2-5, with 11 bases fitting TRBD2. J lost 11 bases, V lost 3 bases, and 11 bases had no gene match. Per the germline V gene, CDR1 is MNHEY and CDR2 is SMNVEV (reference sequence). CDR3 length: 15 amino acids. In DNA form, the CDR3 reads TGTGCCAGCAGTTTTACTAGCGGGAGCTACAATGAGCAGTACTTC. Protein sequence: CASSFTSGSYNEQYF.

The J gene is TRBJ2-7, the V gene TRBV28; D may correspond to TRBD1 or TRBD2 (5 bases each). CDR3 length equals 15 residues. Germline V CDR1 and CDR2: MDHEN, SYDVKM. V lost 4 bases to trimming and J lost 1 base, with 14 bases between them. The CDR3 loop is CASSSQGVGSYEQYF. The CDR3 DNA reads TGTGCCAGCAGTTCTCAGGGAGTAGGGTCCTACGAGCAGTACTTC.

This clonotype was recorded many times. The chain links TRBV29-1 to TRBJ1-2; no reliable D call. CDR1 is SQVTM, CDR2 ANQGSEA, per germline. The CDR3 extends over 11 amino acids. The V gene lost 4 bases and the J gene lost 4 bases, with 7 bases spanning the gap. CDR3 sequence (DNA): TGCAGCGTTGTCAGTCTCTATGGCTACACCTTC. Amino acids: CSVVSLYGYTF.

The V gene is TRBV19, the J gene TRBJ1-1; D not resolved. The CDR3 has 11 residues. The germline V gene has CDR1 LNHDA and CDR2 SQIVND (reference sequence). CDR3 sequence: CAAKRGTEAFF. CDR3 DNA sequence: TGTGCAGCCAAACGGGGCACTGAAGCTTTCTTT.

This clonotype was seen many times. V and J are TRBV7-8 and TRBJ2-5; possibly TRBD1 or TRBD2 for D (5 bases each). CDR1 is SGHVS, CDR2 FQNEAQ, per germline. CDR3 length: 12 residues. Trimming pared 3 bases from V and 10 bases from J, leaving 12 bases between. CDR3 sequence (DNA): TGTGCCAGCAGCTTCGGACGTGGGGGCCAGTACTTC. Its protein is CASSFGRGGQYF.

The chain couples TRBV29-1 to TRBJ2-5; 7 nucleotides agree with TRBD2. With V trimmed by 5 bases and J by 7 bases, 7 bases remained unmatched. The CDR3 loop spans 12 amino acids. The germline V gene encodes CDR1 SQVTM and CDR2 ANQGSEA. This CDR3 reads CSVTGPGGTQYF. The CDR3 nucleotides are TGCAGCGTTACGGGACCGGGGGGGACCCAGTACTTC.

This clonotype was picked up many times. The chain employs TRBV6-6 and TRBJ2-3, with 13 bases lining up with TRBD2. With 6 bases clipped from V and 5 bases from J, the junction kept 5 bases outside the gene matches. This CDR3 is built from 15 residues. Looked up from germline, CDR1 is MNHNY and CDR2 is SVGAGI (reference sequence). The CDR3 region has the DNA TGTGCCAGCAGGAGGACTAGCGGGAGTATAGATACGCAGTATTTT. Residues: CASRRTSGSIDTQYF.

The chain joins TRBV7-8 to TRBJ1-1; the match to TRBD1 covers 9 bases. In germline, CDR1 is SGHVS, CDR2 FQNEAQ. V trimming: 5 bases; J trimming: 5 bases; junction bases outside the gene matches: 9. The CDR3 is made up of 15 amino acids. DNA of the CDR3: TGTGCCAGCAGCCCGGGGGGGACAGGGAGGACTGAAGCTTTCTTT. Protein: CASSPGGTGRTEAFF.

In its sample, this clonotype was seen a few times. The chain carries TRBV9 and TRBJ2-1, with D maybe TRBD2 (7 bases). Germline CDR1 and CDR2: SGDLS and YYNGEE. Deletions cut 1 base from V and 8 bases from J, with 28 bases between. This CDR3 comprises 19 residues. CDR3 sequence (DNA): TGTGCCAGCAGCGTATCTGGGGGGGCGGTACAGGGTAACAGGGATGAGCAGTTCTTC. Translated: CASSVSGGAVQGNRDEQFF.

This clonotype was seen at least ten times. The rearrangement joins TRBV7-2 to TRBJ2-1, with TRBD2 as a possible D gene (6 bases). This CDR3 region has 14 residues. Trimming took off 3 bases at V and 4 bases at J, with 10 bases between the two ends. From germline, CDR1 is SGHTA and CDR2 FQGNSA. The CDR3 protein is CASSFSGPYNEQFF. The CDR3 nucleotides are TGTGCCAGCAGCTTCAGCGGGCCTTACAATGAGCAGTTCTTC.

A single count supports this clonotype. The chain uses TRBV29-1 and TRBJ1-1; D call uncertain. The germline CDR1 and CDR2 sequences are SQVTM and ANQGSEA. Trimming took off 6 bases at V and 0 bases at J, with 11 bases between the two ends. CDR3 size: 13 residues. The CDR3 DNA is TGCAGCGTACTGACAAGATTGAACACTGAAGCTTTCTTT. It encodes CSVLTRLNTEAFF.

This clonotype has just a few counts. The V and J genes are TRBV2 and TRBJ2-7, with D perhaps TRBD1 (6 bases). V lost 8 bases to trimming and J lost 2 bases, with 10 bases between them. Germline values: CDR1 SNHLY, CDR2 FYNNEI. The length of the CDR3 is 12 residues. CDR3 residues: CASFTGTYEQYF. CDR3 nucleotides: TGTGCCAGCTTCACAGGGACCTACGAGCAGTACTTC.

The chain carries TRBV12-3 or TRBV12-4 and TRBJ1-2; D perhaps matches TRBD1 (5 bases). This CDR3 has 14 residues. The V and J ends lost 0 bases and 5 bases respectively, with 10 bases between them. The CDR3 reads CASSLARGWYGYTF. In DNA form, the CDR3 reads TGTGCCAGCAGTTTAGCGCGGGGGTGGTATGGCTACACCTTC.

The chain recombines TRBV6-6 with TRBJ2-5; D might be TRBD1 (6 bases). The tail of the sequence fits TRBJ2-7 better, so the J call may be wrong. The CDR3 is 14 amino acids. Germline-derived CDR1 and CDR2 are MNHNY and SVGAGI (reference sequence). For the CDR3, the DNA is TGTGCCAGCAGACTGGCAGGGGAAATGAACGAGCAGTACTTC. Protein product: CASRLAGEMNEQYF.

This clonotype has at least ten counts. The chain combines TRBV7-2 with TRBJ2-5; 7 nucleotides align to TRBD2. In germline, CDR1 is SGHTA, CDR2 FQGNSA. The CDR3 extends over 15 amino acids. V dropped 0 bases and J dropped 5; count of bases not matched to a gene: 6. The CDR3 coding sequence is TGTGCCAGCAGCTTAGCGTTGCGGGAGCATGAGACCCAGTACTTC. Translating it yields CASSLALREHETQYF. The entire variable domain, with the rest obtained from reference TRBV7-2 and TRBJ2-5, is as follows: GAGVSQSPSNKVTEKGKDVELRCDPISGHTALYWYRQSLGQGLEFLIYFQGNSAPDKSGLPSDRFSAERTGGSVSTLTIQRTQQEDSAVYLCASSLALREHETQYFGPGTRLLVL.

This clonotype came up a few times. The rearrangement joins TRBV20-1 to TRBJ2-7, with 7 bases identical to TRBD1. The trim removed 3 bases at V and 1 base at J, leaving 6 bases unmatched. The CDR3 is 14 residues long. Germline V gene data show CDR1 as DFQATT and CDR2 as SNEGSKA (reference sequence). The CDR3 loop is CSASAGTVSYEQYF. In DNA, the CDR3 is TGCAGTGCTAGCGCCGGGACAGTTTCCTACGAGCAGTACTTC.

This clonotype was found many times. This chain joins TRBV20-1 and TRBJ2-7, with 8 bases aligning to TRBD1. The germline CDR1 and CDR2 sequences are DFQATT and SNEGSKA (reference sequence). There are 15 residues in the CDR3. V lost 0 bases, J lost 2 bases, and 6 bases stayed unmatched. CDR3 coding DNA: TGCAGTGCTAGAGATTCTAGGGACAGGACCTACGAGCAGTACTTC. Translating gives CSARDSRDRTYEQYF.

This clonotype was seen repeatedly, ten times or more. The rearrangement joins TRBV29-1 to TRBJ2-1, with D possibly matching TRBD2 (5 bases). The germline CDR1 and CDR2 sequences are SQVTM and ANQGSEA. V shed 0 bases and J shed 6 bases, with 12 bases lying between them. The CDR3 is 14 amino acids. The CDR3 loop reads CSVEDPGKGNEQFF. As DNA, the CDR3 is TGCAGCGTTGAAGATCCGGGGAAGGGCAATGAGCAGTTCTTC.

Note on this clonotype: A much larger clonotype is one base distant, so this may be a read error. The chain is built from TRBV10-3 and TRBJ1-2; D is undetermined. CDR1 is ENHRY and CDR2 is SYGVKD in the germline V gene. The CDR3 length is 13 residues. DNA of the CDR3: TGTGCCGTCAGCATTGGGTCTGGTCTTGGCTACACCTTC. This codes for CAVSIGSGLGYTF.

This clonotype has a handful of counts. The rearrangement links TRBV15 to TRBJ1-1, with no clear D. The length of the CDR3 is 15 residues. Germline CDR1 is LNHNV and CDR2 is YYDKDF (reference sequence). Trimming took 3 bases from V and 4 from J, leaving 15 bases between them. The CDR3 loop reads CATSRPSGSGTEAFF. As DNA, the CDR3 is TGTGCCACCAGCAGGCCTTCCGGGAGCGGCACTGAAGCTTTCTTT.

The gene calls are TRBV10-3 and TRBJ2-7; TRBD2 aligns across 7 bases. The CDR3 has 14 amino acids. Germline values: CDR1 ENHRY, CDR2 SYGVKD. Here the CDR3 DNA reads TGTGTCACCAGCGTAGCGGGCCTCTCCTACGAGCAGTACTTC. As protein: CVTSVAGLSYEQYF.

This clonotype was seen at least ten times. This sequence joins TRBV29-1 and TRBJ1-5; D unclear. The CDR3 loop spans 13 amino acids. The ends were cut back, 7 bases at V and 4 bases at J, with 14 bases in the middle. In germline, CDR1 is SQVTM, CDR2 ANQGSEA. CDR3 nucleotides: TGCAGCGCTACAACCCGGGCTAATCAGCCCCAGCATTTT. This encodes CSATTRANQPQHF.

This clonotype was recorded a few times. As DNA, the CDR3 is TGCGCCAGCAGCTTGGATTTGGGAGGGCGTAATGAGCAGTACTTC. Protein sequence: CASSLDLGGRNEQYF. The chain couples TRBV5-1 to TRBJ2-5; 7 nucleotides agree with TRBD2. Germline CDR1 is SGHRS and CDR2 is YFSETQ. The CDR3 covers 15 residues. J was trimmed by 11 bases and V by 0 bases; bases with no gene match: 13. Supplemented by reference TRBV5-1 and TRBJ2-5, the full variable domain reads KAGVTQTPRYLIKTRGQQVTLSCSPISGHRSVSWYQQTPGQGLQFLFEYFSETQRNKGNFPGRFSGRQFSNSRSEMNVSTLELGDSALYLCASSLDLGGRNEQYFGPGTRLLVL.

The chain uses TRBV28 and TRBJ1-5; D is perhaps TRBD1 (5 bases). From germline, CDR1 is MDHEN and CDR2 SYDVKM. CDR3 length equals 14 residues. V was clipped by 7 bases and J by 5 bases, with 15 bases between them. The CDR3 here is CASTLRTPDQPQHF. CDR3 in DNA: TGTGCCAGCACCCTCCGGACACCTGATCAGCCCCAGCATTTT.

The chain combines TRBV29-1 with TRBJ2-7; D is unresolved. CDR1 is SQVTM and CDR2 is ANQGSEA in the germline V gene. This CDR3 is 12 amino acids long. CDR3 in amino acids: CNAEDGVYEQYF. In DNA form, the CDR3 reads TGCAACGCTGAAGATGGTGTCTACGAGCAGTACTTC.

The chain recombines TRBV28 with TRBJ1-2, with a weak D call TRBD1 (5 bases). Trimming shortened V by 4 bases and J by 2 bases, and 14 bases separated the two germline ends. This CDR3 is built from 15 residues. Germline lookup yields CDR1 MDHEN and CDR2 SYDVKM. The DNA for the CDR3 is TGTGCCAGCAGTTCTTCCGGGACGGGGAACTATGGCTACACCTTC. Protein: CASSSSGTGNYGYTF.

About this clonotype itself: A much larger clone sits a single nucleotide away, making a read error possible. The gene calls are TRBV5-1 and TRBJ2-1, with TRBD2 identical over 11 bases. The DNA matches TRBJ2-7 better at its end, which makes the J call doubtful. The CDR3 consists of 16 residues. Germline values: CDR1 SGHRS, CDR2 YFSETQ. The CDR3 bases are TGCGCCAGCAGCCCGGAAGGGACTAGCGGCTACAATGAGCAGTACTTC. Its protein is CASSPEGTSGYNEQYF.

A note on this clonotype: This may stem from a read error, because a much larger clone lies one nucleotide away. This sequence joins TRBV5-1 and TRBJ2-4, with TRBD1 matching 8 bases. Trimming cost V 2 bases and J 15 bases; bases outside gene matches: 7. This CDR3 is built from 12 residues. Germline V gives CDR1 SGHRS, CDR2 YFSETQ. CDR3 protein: CASSFARDRRYF. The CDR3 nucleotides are TGCGCCAGCAGCTTTGCCCGGGACAGGCGGTACTTC. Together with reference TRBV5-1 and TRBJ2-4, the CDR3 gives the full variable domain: KAGVTQTPRYLIKTRGQQVTLSCSPISGHRSVSWYQQTPGQGLQFLFEYFSETQRNKGNFPGRFSGRQFSNSRSEMNVSTLELGDSALYLCASSFARDRRYFGAGTRLSVL.